This T cell receptor (beta chain) emerged from a study of T cell responses to AZD1222 COVID-19 vaccine. Some second doses came at about 4 weeks and others at about 12 weeks; these were pooled. Germline V gives CDR1 SGHAT, CDR2 FQNNGV. The CDR3 has 13 amino acids. With 6 bases removed from V and 6 bases from J, the gap between germline ends came to 15 bases. About this clone: Its antigen is undetermined.

Notes on the study in general: Reports say nearly half of spike-specific TCRs go after unmutated variant regions. Baseline seropositivity characterized only six AZD1222 recipients. It was only after the peak T cell response that any repertoires were sampled.

Clones were read by immunoSEQ multiplex PCR, and TCRdb kept only the in-frame ones, dropping some. The sample carries tens of thousands of clones, roughly 85% recorded once. The chain uses TRBV11-2 and TRBJ2-7; the D gene is possibly TRBD2 (6 bases). The specimen comprised peripheral blood, sampled 28 days after the second AZD1222 dose. This clonotype originated in an adult who received the AZD1222 COVID-19 vaccine. CDR3 sequence reads: CASRRGPEVEQYF. The DNA of the CDR3 is TGTGCCAGCAGGCGGGGACCCGAGGTCGAGCAGTACTTC.